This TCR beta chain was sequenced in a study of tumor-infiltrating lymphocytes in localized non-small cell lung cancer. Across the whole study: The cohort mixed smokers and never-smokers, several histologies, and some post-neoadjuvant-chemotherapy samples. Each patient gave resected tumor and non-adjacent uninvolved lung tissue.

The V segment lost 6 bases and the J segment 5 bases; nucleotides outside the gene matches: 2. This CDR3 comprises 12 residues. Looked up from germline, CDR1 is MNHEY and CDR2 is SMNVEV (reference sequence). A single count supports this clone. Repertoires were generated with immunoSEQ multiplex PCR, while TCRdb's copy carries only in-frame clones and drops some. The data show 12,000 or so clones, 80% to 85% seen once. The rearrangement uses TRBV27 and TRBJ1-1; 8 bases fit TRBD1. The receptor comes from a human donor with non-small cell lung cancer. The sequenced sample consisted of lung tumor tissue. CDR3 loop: CASRQGGTEAFF. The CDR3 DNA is TGTGCCAGCAGACAGGGGGGTACTGAAGCTTTCTTT.